This T cell receptor beta chain originates from a study of T cell repertoires and HLA-DP antigens. Study as a whole: Pre-culture CD4+ samples used roughly 1,200 ng DNA versus about 0.2 ug for CD137+CD4+ sorts.

The PCR primers covered 54 TRBV and 13 TRBJ segments. Data came from immunoSEQ multiplex PCR; TCRdb stores just in-frame clones and leaves some out. The sample carries around 70,000 clones, just under 80% recorded once. Germline CDR1 is SNHLY and CDR2 is FYNNEI. The V end was cut by 6 bases, the J end by 1 base, with 13 bases between. CDR3 length equals 15 residues. Of note for this clone: Its specificity is unknown.

The receptor comes from a man aged 60 to 69 in good health and CMV-seronegative. This sequence joins TRBV2 and TRBJ1-3; D possibly corresponds to TRBD1 (5 bases). The sequenced sample consisted of CD4+ T cells from PBMCs. CDR3 amino acids: CASRAGQASGNTIYF. The CDR3, as DNA: TGTGCCAGCAGGGCGGGGCAAGCTTCTGGAAACACCATATATTTT.